Listed below are T cell receptor beta chains from one sample, sequenced in a study of T-cell reconstitution after alpha-beta-depleted transplantation in children. TCRdb called the PCR reads again in MiXCR, with one record for every CDR3 protein. The data show about 830,000 distinct CDR3 sequences, under 20% seen once. Here the sequenced sample was PBMCs, mostly from graft donor cells, taken 360 days after TCRalphabeta/CD19-depleted stem cell transplant. The receptors originated from a male patient younger than 18 who had a stem cell transplant for acute lymphoblastic leukemia, so the T cells may come from the graft donor. Both conserved end residues are part of each CDR3. A D gene is named only where the DNA matches it firmly. Clone size is shown for a subset of rows, as once, few, many or a class of expanded clone.

D gene,V gene,J gene,clone size,CDR3 protein
TRBD1,TRBV9,TRBJ1-2,few,CASSPIQGAYGYTF
NA,TRBV20-1,TRBJ2-5,few,CSASLWGVQTQYF
NA,TRBV4-1,TRBJ2-7,NA,CASSQESSSSFGLYEQYF
NA,TRBV7-9,TRBJ2-5,few,CASSRSGHQETQYF
TRBD2,TRBV28,TRBJ2-1,many,CASIWTSGSDEQFF
TRBD2,TRBV28,TRBJ2-3,few,CASSTPAGGPDTQYF
NA,TRBV12-3/TRBV12-4,TRBJ1-1,many,CASSLTGQGEAFF
NA,TRBV7-3,TRBJ2-3,few,CASSSRLPGTDTQYF
NA,TRBV5-1,TRBJ2-5,NA,CASRSSGETQYF
TRBD1,TRBV27,TRBJ2-1,NA,CASILSGDRGLNEQLF
TRBD2,TRBV7-9,TRBJ2-3,few,CASSLGGGRTDTQYF
NA,TRBV30,TRBJ1-5,few,CAWSPWQLNQPQHF
TRBD1,TRBV7-2,TRBJ2-3,few,CASSLGGIFTDTQYF
TRBD2,TRBV20-1,TRBJ2-7,NA,CSARALGLAGGSNSYEQYF
NA,TRBV7-8,TRBJ2-7,NA,CASRLGLEGNEQYF
NA,TRBV27,TRBJ2-1,NA,CASSPFLSYNEQFF
NA,TRBV5-1,TRBJ2-1,NA,CASSFEAGLYNEQFF
NA,TRBV5-1,TRBJ1-3,few,CASSLVGTWSGNTIYF
TRBD2,TRBV12-3/TRBV12-4,TRBJ2-1,few,CASSFNPGLAGASPYNEQFF
TRBD1,TRBV3-1,TRBJ2-2,NA,CAISPQQGQGGHTGELFF
NA,TRBV5-1,TRBJ2-7,NA,CASSEPSAGRNEQYF
NA,TRBV29-1,TRBJ2-7,few,CSVTGTYEQYF
TRBD2,TRBV5-1,TRBJ2-7,NA,CASSPWVGRDEQYF
TRBD2,TRBV7-6,TRBJ2-3,few,CASSLVASGTTYTDTQYF
NA,TRBV5-1,TRBJ2-5,NA,CASRPGVEQTQYF
TRBD1,TRBV29-1,TRBJ1-4,many,CSVVLAGGTTNEKLFF
TRBD1,TRBV20-1,TRBJ2-7,NA,CCARTAGTGYSHEQYF
NA,TRBV7-9,TRBJ2-5,NA,CASSPRVGDETQYF
NA,TRBV5-6,TRBJ2-1,few,CASTPPGDRDVEQFF
NA,TRBV7-9,TRBJ2-5,NA,CASSLKLGEEETQYF
NA,TRBV27,TRBJ2-3,few,CASRTLRPTDTQYF